This T cell receptor (beta chain) came from a study of cytomegalovirus exposure and HLA in healthy donors. The PCR had 60 Vbeta and 13 Jbeta primers. Generated by immunoSEQ multiplex PCR, the TCRdb table keeps only in-frame clones and is missing some. The repertoire holds approximately 22,000 clones, with about 77% as singletons. Trimming stripped 1 base from V and 1 base from J, with 16 bases between. The germline gives CDR1 LNHNV, CDR2 YYDKDF (reference sequence). The CDR3 sequence is 17 residues long. A word on this clone: What it binds is not known.

The study, taken as a whole, reports: Within an earlier analysis, most TCR beta V segments proved productive either about 87% or about 30% of the time. Follow-up analysis later connected one missense variant in DCLRE1C with trimming of TCR beta V- and J-genes.

The sequenced sample consisted of PBMCs. This rearrangement joins TRBV15 to TRBJ2-5; maybe TRBD2 (7 bases). The receptor was derived from a man in his 60s in good health and CMV-seronegative. CDR3 sequence: CATSRVGRGRAQETQYF. CDR3 nucleotide sequence: TGTGCCACCAGCAGAGTGGGGAGGGGGAGGGCCCAAGAGACCCAGTACTTC.